This T cell receptor (beta chain) is from a study of T cell clonotyping in hematopoietic cell transplantation. Germline V lookup: CDR1 SQVTM, CDR2 ANQGSEA. The CDR3 is 10 amino acids. V was shortened by 5 bases and J by 6 bases, with 7 bases between the two germline ends. Data came from immunoSEQ multiplex PCR; TCRdb stores just in-frame clones and leaves some out. The sample holds approximately 14,000 clones, 95% to 98% seen once. The receptor comes from a female patient between 50 and 59 years old who had an allogeneic stem cell transplant from an unrelated donor, so T cells may come from the graft donor. Some clones in this sample may be carry-over from other donors' samples. The chain employs TRBV29-1 and TRBJ1-2; a possible D gene is TRBD1 (5 bases). The source was peripheral blood mononuclear cells, collected 30 days after allogeneic stem cell transplant. CDR3 bases: TGCAGCGTTCTAGGGGATGGCTACACCTTC. Translating it yields CSVLGDGYTF.